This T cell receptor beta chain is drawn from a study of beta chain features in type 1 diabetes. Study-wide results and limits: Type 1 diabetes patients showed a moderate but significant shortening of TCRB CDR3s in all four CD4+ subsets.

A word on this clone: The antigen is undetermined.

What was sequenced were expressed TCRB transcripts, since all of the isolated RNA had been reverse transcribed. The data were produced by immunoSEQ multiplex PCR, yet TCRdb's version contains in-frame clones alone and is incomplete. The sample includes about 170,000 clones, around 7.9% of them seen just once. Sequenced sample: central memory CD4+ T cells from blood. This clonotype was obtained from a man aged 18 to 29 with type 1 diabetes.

CDR3 coding DNA: TGCGCCAGCAGCCAAACAGGTTTAGGGGAATCTGGGGCCAACGTCCTGACTTTC. This codes for CASSQTGLGESGANVLTF. This chain uses TRBV4-1 with TRBJ2-6; a weak D match, TRBD1 (5 bases). The CDR3 sequence is 18 residues long. V was pared by 2 bases and J by 1 base, with 15 bases between. Germline CDR1 is MGHRA and CDR2 is YSYEKL.